These T cell receptor beta chains were read from a single sample in a study of T cells in Graves' hyperthyroidism and ophthalmopathy. TCRdb reanalysed the multiplex PCR reads using MiXCR and keeps one entry per CDR3 protein. The sample records 500,000 or so distinct CDR3 sequences, approximately 17% being singletons. The sample was blood. The receptors derive from a woman aged 18-35 years with Graves' ophthalmopathy. Both conserved end residues are part of each CDR3. The D gene is left open where the match is weak. A row's size may be missing; if present it is once, few, many or a size class.

V,size,D,J,DNA,CDR3
TRBV7-2,many,TRBD2,TRBJ2-1,TGTGCCAGCAGCTTAGCCGGGACTAGCGTCAATGAGCAGTTCTTC,CASSLAGTSVNEQFF
TRBV19,many,TRBD2,TRBJ2-1,TGTGCCAGTAGTATCATAGCGGGGTTCTCCTACAATGAGCAGTTCTTC,CASSIIAGFSYNEQFF
TRBV30,many,TRBD2,TRBJ2-2,TGTGCCTGGAGTGCATACGGGAGGGACACCGGGGAGCTGTTTTTT,CAWSAYGRDTGELFF
TRBV5-8,many,TRBD1,TRBJ2-5,TGTGCCAGCAGCTGGACAGGGGTTCGGGAGACCCAGTACTTC,CASSWTGVRETQYF
TRBV6-5,few,.,TRBJ2-2,TGTGCCAGCAGTTACCCCGGGGACACCGGGGAGCTGTTTTTT,CASSYPGDTGELFF
TRBV9,many,.,TRBJ1-5,TGTGCCAGCAGCGTAAGTGGTTTGGGCAATCAGCCCCAGCATTTT,CASSVSGLGNQPQHF
TRBV3-1,.,.,TRBJ1-1,TGTGCCAGCAGCCAATACGGGGGCGGGAGCACTGAAGCTTTCTTT,CASSQYGGGSTEAFF
TRBV9,.,TRBD2,TRBJ2-1,TGTGCCAGCAGCCCAACAAAAAGGGGGACTAGCGGGTACCCTCACAATGAGCAGTTCTTC,CASSPTKRGTSGYPHNEQFF
TRBV27,many,TRBD1,TRBJ2-3,TGTGCCAGCGGACAGGACCGAAATACGCAGTATTTT,CASGQDRNTQYF
TRBV20-1,.,TRBD1,TRBJ1-5,TGCAGTGCTGGGAGGACAGGGGAAAGCAATCAGCCCCAGCATTTT,CSAGRTGESNQPQHF
TRBV7-9,many,.,TRBJ1-6,TGTGCCAGCAGCTTACTGGCAGGGTATTCACCCCTCCACTTT,CASSLLAGYSPLHF
TRBV15,.,.,TRBJ2-4,TGTGTCACCAGCAGAGATTCAAGCGGCCTGGCCAAAAACATTCAGTACTTC,CVTSRDSSGLAKNIQYF
TRBV18,few,.,TRBJ1-2,TGTGCCAGCTCACCGGATGGTCCCGGCACGCTCCCTGACTACACCTTC,CASSPDGPGTLPDYTF
TRBV27,many,.,TRBJ2-7,TGTGCCAGCAGGTCACCGGGACTGGCCACCTACGAGCAGTACTTC,CASRSPGLATYEQYF
TRBV15,few,TRBD2,TRBJ2-7,TGTGCCACCAGCAACCTGGGGGGGTCCGCCTCTTGGGAGCAGTACTTC,CATSNLGGSASWEQYF
TRBV7-9,.,TRBD2,TRBJ2-5,TGTGCCTCGAACAGCGGGAGGGCCCAAGAGACCCAGTACTTC,CASNSGRAQETQYF
TRBV2,many,.,TRBJ2-5,TGTGCCAGCGTCCACGGGTTAAACCAAGAGACCCAGTACTTC,CASVHGLNQETQYF
TRBV7-9,many,.,TRBJ1-2,TGTGCCAGCAGCTTCGGTGGAAAGGAAGGCTACACCTTC,CASSFGGKEGYTF
TRBV29-1,.,.,TRBJ2-7,TGCAGCGCCGACGATGGGAACGAGCAGTACTTC,CSADDGNEQYF
TRBV11-1,.,.,TRBJ2-1,TGTGCCAGCAGCTTAGAACCCGGGGGCAGTGAGCAGTTCTTC,CASSLEPGGSEQFF
TRBV6-2/TRBV6-3,.,TRBD1,TRBJ1-2,TGTGCCAGCAGTTACTCGAGAACCGGGACAGGGGGAGGCTACACCTTC,CASSYSRTGTGGGYTF
TRBV28,many,.,TRBJ1-6,TGTGCCAGCAGTTCTGGACAGTTCTCCTATAATTCACCCCTCCACTTT,CASSSGQFSYNSPLHF
TRBV3-1,few,TRBD2,TRBJ2-2,TGTGCCAGCAGCCACACGGGAGGGGACACCGGGGAGCTGTTTTTT,CASSHTGGDTGELFF
TRBV19,.,.,TRBJ1-1,TGTGCCAGTAGTATGGACAGACTGAACACTGAAGCTTTCTTT,CASSMDRLNTEAFF
TRBV11-2,few,TRBD2,TRBJ2-1,TGTGCCAGCAGCTTAGGGTTAGCGGGGAGTCTTCAGGACAATGAGCAGTTCTTC,CASSLGLAGSLQDNEQFF
TRBV11-2,many,.,TRBJ2-1,TGTGCCAGCAGCTTAGATATGGGGGGTTCCTACAATGAGCAGTTCTTC,CASSLDMGGSYNEQFF
TRBV15,.,TRBD2,TRBJ2-5,TGTGCCACCAGCAGGAGCGGGGGGGCCGGAAAGACCCAGTACTTC,CATSRSGGAGKTQYF
TRBV2,many,.,TRBJ2-3,TGTGCCAGCGAGGGAGCAGGGATCAGCACAGATACGCAGTATTTT,CASEGAGISTDTQYF
TRBV15,few,.,TRBJ2-2,TGTGTTACGGGTCAGGGTAGGACCGGGGAGCTGTTTTTT,CVTGQGRTGELFF
TRBV12-3/TRBV12-4,many,.,TRBJ1-1,TGTGCCAGCAGCTTCAGCACTGAAGCTTTCTTT,CASSFSTEAFF
TRBV7-2,many,TRBD1,TRBJ1-3,TGTGCCAGCAGCAGGGGACAGGGAAACACCATATATTTT,CASSRGQGNTIYF
TRBV6-1,many,.,TRBJ2-1,TGTGCCAGCAGTGAATTTTACAGGGCGGGGAATGAGCAGTTCTTC,CASSEFYRAGNEQFF
TRBV12-3/TRBV12-4,.,.,TRBJ1-1,TGTGCCAGCAGTTTAGAGGGTGGGCAGTTCAAGACTGAAGCTTTCTTT,CASSLEGGQFKTEAFF
TRBV9,many,.,TRBJ2-1,TGTGCCAGCAGCGTAGCCCTACGAGGACACACTGAGCAGTTCTTC,CASSVALRGHTEQFF
TRBV20-1,.,.,TRBJ1-1,TGCAGTGCTGGGATAGCTTTCTTT,CSAGIAFF
TRBV28,many,TRBD2,TRBJ2-1,TGTGCCAGCAGACTACTAGCGGATAGCTCCTACAATGAGCAGTTCTTC,CASRLLADSSYNEQFF
TRBV30,many,.,TRBJ1-1,TGTGCCTGCCGTTTAATAGAAGCTTTCTTT,CACRLIEAFF
TRBV5-1,.,TRBD1,TRBJ2-1,TGCGCCAGCAGACCCGACAGGGGTTCCTACAATGAGCAGTTCTTC,CASRPDRGSYNEQFF
TRBV20-1,few,TRBD2,TRBJ2-3,TGCAGTGCTAGAGATCTCCTTCGAACGGGAGGGCCGGTGGGTACAGATACGCAGTATTTT,CSARDLLRTGGPVGTDTQYF
TRBV6-5,many,.,TRBJ1-5,TGTGCCAGCAGTTACAGACGCAATCAGCCCCAGCATTTT,CASSYRRNQPQHF
TRBV6-1,many,.,TRBJ2-1,TGTGCCAGCAGTGGGACCCTCGGGCCATACAATGAGCAGTTCTTC,CASSGTLGPYNEQFF
TRBV3-1,many,TRBD2,TRBJ2-5,TGTGCCAGCAGCCATGTCCGAAAAGCGGGGGAAGAGACCCAGTACTTC,CASSHVRKAGEETQYF
TRBV20-1,.,TRBD2,TRBJ2-5,TGCAGTGCTAGTGCGGGGGGGGCTGAGACCCAGTACTTC,CSASAGGAETQYF
TRBV6-6,many,.,TRBJ1-2,TGTGCCAGCAGTTACTCCCTGGATATTAGCTACACCTTC,CASSYSLDISYTF